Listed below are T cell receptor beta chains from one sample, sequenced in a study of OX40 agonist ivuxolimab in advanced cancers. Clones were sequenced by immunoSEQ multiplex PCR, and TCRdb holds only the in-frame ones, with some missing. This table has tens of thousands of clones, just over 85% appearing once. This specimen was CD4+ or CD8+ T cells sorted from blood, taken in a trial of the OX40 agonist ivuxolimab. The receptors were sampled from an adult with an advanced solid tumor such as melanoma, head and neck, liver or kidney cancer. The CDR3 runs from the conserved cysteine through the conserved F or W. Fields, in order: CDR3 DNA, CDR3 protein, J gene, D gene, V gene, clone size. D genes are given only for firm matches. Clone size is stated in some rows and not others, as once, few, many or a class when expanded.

CDR3nt: TGTGCCAGCAGCGGGGGGACAGTTGCAAACACTGAAGCTTTCTTT
CDR3aa: CASSGGTVANTEAFF
j_gene: TRBJ1-1
d_gene: TRBD1
v_gene: TRBV5-8
abundance: NA

CDR3nt: TGTGCCAGTAGGATAGGGGGGACAGATACGCAGTATTTT
CDR3aa: CASRIGGTDTQYF
j_gene: TRBJ2-3
d_gene: NA
v_gene: TRBV19
abundance: NA

CDR3nt: TGTGCCAGTAGTATTACCCCAACCTACGAGCAGTACTTC
CDR3aa: CASSITPTYEQYF
j_gene: TRBJ2-7
d_gene: NA
v_gene: TRBV19
abundance: NA

CDR3nt: TGTGCCAGCTCACTAGGACAGGGGAGCTACGAGCAGTACTTC
CDR3aa: CASSLGQGSYEQYF
j_gene: TRBJ2-7
d_gene: TRBD1
v_gene: TRBV18
abundance: NA

CDR3nt: TGTGCCAGTAGTATTCAGAATGGAAACACCATATATTTT
CDR3aa: CASSIQNGNTIYF
j_gene: TRBJ1-3
d_gene: NA
v_gene: TRBV19
abundance: NA

CDR3nt: TGCGCCAGCAGCCCGACGGCCGGGACAGAGAACACTGAAGCTTTCTTT
CDR3aa: CASSPTAGTENTEAFF
j_gene: TRBJ1-1
d_gene: TRBD1
v_gene: TRBV5-1
abundance: NA

CDR3nt: TGTGCCAGCAGCCTTGGGGCAGGGGGAAGCCAAGAGACCCAGTACTTC
CDR3aa: CASSLGAGGSQETQYF
j_gene: TRBJ2-5
d_gene: TRBD1
v_gene: TRBV7-9
abundance: NA

CDR3nt: TGTGCCAGCAGCTTAGGTACAGTTAACACCGGGGAGCTGTTTTTT
CDR3aa: CASSLGTVNTGELFF
j_gene: TRBJ2-2
d_gene: NA
v_gene: TRBV7-9
abundance: NA

CDR3nt: TGTGCCAGCAATCGACAGGCTCAAGAGACCCAGTACTTC
CDR3aa: CASNRQAQETQYF
j_gene: TRBJ2-5
d_gene: NA
v_gene: TRBV6-1
abundance: NA

CDR3nt: TGTGCCAGCAGCTTGTCAGTGACAGGCCCCTATGTAAACTTC
CDR3aa: CASSLSVTGPYVNF
j_gene: TRBJ1-2
d_gene: NA
v_gene: TRBV5-6
abundance: NA

CDR3nt: TGTGCCAGCAGCACGGACCCCGCGGGGGAGCAGTACTTC
CDR3aa: CASSTDPAGEQYF
j_gene: TRBJ2-7
d_gene: NA
v_gene: TRBV7-9
abundance: NA

CDR3nt: TGTGCCAGCAGCGCGGACATTAATAGCAATCAGCCCCAGCATTTT
CDR3aa: CASSADINSNQPQHF
j_gene: TRBJ1-5
d_gene: NA
v_gene: TRBV9
abundance: NA

CDR3nt: TGTGCCAGCAGTTACCCACCCCAAGAGACCCAGTACTTC
CDR3aa: CASSYPPQETQYF
j_gene: TRBJ2-5
d_gene: NA
v_gene: TRBV6-5
abundance: once

CDR3nt: TGTGCCACCAGCAGGGCCGGGACGGTCTCCTACGAGCAGTACTTC
CDR3aa: CATSRAGTVSYEQYF
j_gene: TRBJ2-7
d_gene: NA
v_gene: TRBV15
abundance: NA

CDR3nt: TGTGCCAGTAGTGCCAGGACTAGCGGGGCGAACACCGGGGAGCTGTTTTTT
CDR3aa: CASSARTSGANTGELFF
j_gene: TRBJ2-2
d_gene: TRBD2
v_gene: TRBV19
abundance: NA

CDR3nt: TGCGCCAGCAGCTACCCGGGACAGGGAACCTACGAGCAGTACTTC
CDR3aa: CASSYPGQGTYEQYF
j_gene: TRBJ2-7
d_gene: TRBD1
v_gene: TRBV5-1
abundance: NA

CDR3nt: TGTGCCAGCAGTGAAGCGCGGGAGTTCTCCTACGAGCAGTACTTC
CDR3aa: CASSEAREFSYEQYF
j_gene: TRBJ2-7
d_gene: TRBD2
v_gene: TRBV2
abundance: NA

CDR3nt: TGTGCCAGCAGCACCAGCTCAACTAATGAAAAACTGTTTTTT
CDR3aa: CASSTSSTNEKLFF
j_gene: TRBJ1-4
d_gene: NA
v_gene: TRBV6-5
abundance: once

CDR3nt: TGTGCCAGCAGCTTTCTAATCAGGGGGGGTAACTATGGCTACACCTTC
CDR3aa: CASSFLIRGGNYGYTF
j_gene: TRBJ1-2
d_gene: TRBD1
v_gene: TRBV2
abundance: few

CDR3nt: TGTGCCAGCAGTTACTCGGGAGGGAGCGACGAGCAGTACTTC
CDR3aa: CASSYSGGSDEQYF
j_gene: TRBJ2-7
d_gene: TRBD2
v_gene: TRBV6-5
abundance: NA

CDR3nt: TGTGCCAGCAGCATACCCGGGACATGGGTTTTTACTAGCACAGATACGCAGTATTTT
CDR3aa: CASSIPGTWVFTSTDTQYF
j_gene: TRBJ2-3
d_gene: NA
v_gene: TRBV5-4
abundance: NA

CDR3nt: TGCGCCAGCAGCCACCACGGACAGGGAGCGGACACTGAAGCTTTCTTT
CDR3aa: CASSHHGQGADTEAFF
j_gene: TRBJ1-1
d_gene: TRBD1
v_gene: TRBV4-1
abundance: NA

CDR3nt: TGTGCCAGCAGTGAATTGGGGGCGAACTATGGCTACACCTTC
CDR3aa: CASSELGANYGYTF
j_gene: TRBJ1-2
d_gene: NA
v_gene: TRBV2
abundance: NA

CDR3nt: TGCAGCGCTCGACAGGCTGACGACGAGCAGTACTTC
CDR3aa: CSARQADDEQYF
j_gene: TRBJ2-7
d_gene: NA
v_gene: TRBV29-1
abundance: NA

CDR3nt: TGTGCCAGCAGCTTAGAGTGGGAGACCCAGTACTTC
CDR3aa: CASSLEWETQYF
j_gene: TRBJ2-5
d_gene: NA
v_gene: TRBV11-2
abundance: NA

CDR3nt: TGTGCCAGTAGTAGGGGGGCGAGCTCTGGAAACACCATATATTTT
CDR3aa: CASSRGASSGNTIYF
j_gene: TRBJ1-3
d_gene: NA
v_gene: TRBV19
abundance: few

CDR3nt: TGTGCCAGCAGCTTCTTAGCGGGAGAAGGTCAAGAGACCCAGTACTTC
CDR3aa: CASSFLAGEGQETQYF
j_gene: TRBJ2-5
d_gene: TRBD2
v_gene: TRBV7-9
abundance: NA

CDR3nt: TGCGCCAGCAGCCAAAGACTAGCGGGTAACACCGGGGAGCTGTTTTTT
CDR3aa: CASSQRLAGNTGELFF
j_gene: TRBJ2-2
d_gene: TRBD2
v_gene: TRBV4-1
abundance: NA

CDR3nt: TGTGCCAGCAGTGCGGAATTAGGGGAGCTGTTTTTT
CDR3aa: CASSAELGELFF
j_gene: TRBJ2-2
d_gene: NA
v_gene: TRBV2
abundance: NA

CDR3nt: TGTGCCAGCAGCCCACCCCGGACTAGCGGGAGAGCGGAGACCCAGTACTTC
CDR3aa: CASSPPRTSGRAETQYF
j_gene: TRBJ2-5
d_gene: TRBD2
v_gene: TRBV7-9
abundance: NA

CDR3nt: TGTGCCATCAGTGGGGGAGGGACTAGCGCAGATACGCAGTATTTT
CDR3aa: CAISGGGTSADTQYF
j_gene: TRBJ2-3
d_gene: TRBD2
v_gene: TRBV10-3
abundance: NA

CDR3nt: TGCGCCAGCAGTCCAGATCTCGGGGGCGACAACTATGGCTACACCTTC
CDR3aa: CASSPDLGGDNYGYTF
j_gene: TRBJ1-2
d_gene: NA
v_gene: TRBV5-1
abundance: NA

CDR3nt: TGCGCCAGCAGCTTCGCGACTAGCGGGAGGGCCCGAGGGGAGCAGTACTTC
CDR3aa: CASSFATSGRARGEQYF
j_gene: TRBJ2-7
d_gene: TRBD2
v_gene: TRBV5-1
abundance: NA

CDR3nt: TGTGCCAGCAGTTTACAGGACTCTGGGGCCAACGTCCTGACTTTC
CDR3aa: CASSLQDSGANVLTF
j_gene: TRBJ2-6
d_gene: NA
v_gene: TRBV6-5
abundance: NA

CDR3nt: TGTGCCAGCAGCCGTCAGGGGGACGCAGATACGCAGTATTTT
CDR3aa: CASSRQGDADTQYF
j_gene: TRBJ2-3
d_gene: TRBD1
v_gene: TRBV7-3
abundance: NA

CDR3nt: TGTGCCAGCAGTCGACAGGGATCCGGAAACACCATATATTTT
CDR3aa: CASSRQGSGNTIYF
j_gene: TRBJ1-3
d_gene: TRBD1
v_gene: TRBV6-5
abundance: NA

CDR3nt: TGTGCCAGCAGCGTAGGGGAAGAGACCCAGTACTTC
CDR3aa: CASSVGEETQYF
j_gene: TRBJ2-5
d_gene: NA
v_gene: TRBV9
abundance: NA

CDR3nt: TGTGCCGGAAGAACACCTAGCAGCTACGAGCAGTACTTC
CDR3aa: CAGRTPSSYEQYF
j_gene: TRBJ2-7
d_gene: NA
v_gene: TRBV7-9
abundance: NA

CDR3nt: TGCGCCAGCAGCATCAGTCCTGGGGCCAACGTCCTGACTTTC
CDR3aa: CASSISPGANVLTF
j_gene: TRBJ2-6
d_gene: NA
v_gene: TRBV5-1
abundance: NA

CDR3nt: TGTGCCAGCAGCTCGCAGGGGGGCACTGAAGCTTTCTTT
CDR3aa: CASSSQGGTEAFF
j_gene: TRBJ1-1
d_gene: TRBD1
v_gene: TRBV7-9
abundance: NA

CDR3nt: TGTGCCAGCAGCCATCGGACGACTAGCTGGAGCACAGATACGCAGTATTTT
CDR3aa: CASSHRTTSWSTDTQYF
j_gene: TRBJ2-3
d_gene: TRBD2
v_gene: TRBV14
abundance: NA

CDR3nt: TGTGCCAGCAGCGTTCAGGGGGCGTATAACACCGGGGAGCTGTTTTTT
CDR3aa: CASSVQGAYNTGELFF
j_gene: TRBJ2-2
d_gene: TRBD1
v_gene: TRBV9
abundance: once

CDR3nt: TGTGCCAGCAGCCAAGTAAATTCACCCCTCCACTTT
CDR3aa: CASSQVNSPLHF
j_gene: TRBJ1-6
d_gene: NA
v_gene: TRBV14
abundance: NA

CDR3nt: TGCGCCAGCAGCCAGAGTCGGGAAGCGGGTGAGCAGTTCTTC
CDR3aa: CASSQSREAGEQFF
j_gene: TRBJ2-1
d_gene: NA
v_gene: TRBV5-1
abundance: NA

CDR3nt: TGTGCCAGCAGCTTGGGACACCGGGACGGTGACGCTTTCTTT
CDR3aa: CASSLGHRDGDAFF
j_gene: TRBJ1-1
d_gene: NA
v_gene: TRBV5-6
abundance: few

CDR3nt: TGCGCCAGCAGCCAAGAAGGCCACCTGAACACCGGGGAGCTGTTTTTT
CDR3aa: CASSQEGHLNTGELFF
j_gene: TRBJ2-2
d_gene: NA
v_gene: TRBV4-1
abundance: NA

CDR3nt: TGTGCCAGCAGGGACAGGGACTACGAGCAGTACTTC
CDR3aa: CASRDRDYEQYF
j_gene: TRBJ2-7
d_gene: TRBD1
v_gene: TRBV2
abundance: once

CDR3nt: TGTGCCAGCAGTTACTCGCAGGGCCATCAGCCCCAGCATTTT
CDR3aa: CASSYSQGHQPQHF
j_gene: TRBJ1-5
d_gene: NA
v_gene: TRBV6-6
abundance: NA

CDR3nt: TGTGCCACCAGCAGAGATCAGGGAGTCTACAATGAGCAGTTCTTC
CDR3aa: CATSRDQGVYNEQFF
j_gene: TRBJ2-1
d_gene: NA
v_gene: TRBV15
abundance: NA

CDR3nt: TGTGCCAGCAGCTTAGGCCAAACTAGGAACGAGCAGTACTTC
CDR3aa: CASSLGQTRNEQYF
j_gene: TRBJ2-7
d_gene: NA
v_gene: TRBV7-9
abundance: NA

CDR3nt: TGTGCCAGCTCACTAGGGCCGGGATCTGGAAACACCATATATTTT
CDR3aa: CASSLGPGSGNTIYF
j_gene: TRBJ1-3
d_gene: NA
v_gene: TRBV18
abundance: NA

CDR3nt: TGCGCCAGCAGCTTGGGGACTCAGATATATGGCTACACCTTC
CDR3aa: CASSLGTQIYGYTF
j_gene: TRBJ1-2
d_gene: NA
v_gene: TRBV5-1
abundance: once

CDR3nt: TGTGCCAGCAGCGTGGACAGGAGCTCCTACAATGAGCAGTTCTTC
CDR3aa: CASSVDRSSYNEQFF
j_gene: TRBJ2-1
d_gene: TRBD1
v_gene: TRBV5-4
abundance: NA

CDR3nt: TGTGCCAGCTCACTCGGACAGGGGGGCGAAAAACTGTTTTTT
CDR3aa: CASSLGQGGEKLFF
j_gene: TRBJ1-4
d_gene: TRBD1
v_gene: TRBV18
abundance: NA

CDR3nt: TGTGCCAGTACTACCGGGACAGGGGGGGTCGGCGGGACCAATGAGCAGTTCTTC
CDR3aa: CASTTGTGGVGGTNEQFF
j_gene: TRBJ2-1
d_gene: TRBD1
v_gene: TRBV19
abundance: NA